This TCR beta chain appears in the sequencing data of a study of blood T cell repertoires in COVID-19. Study at large: T cells, B-cell-depleted T cells, or PBMCs supplied cDNA or gDNA.

In germline, CDR1 is SGHTA, CDR2 FQGTGA. This CDR3 region has 12 residues. Trimming pared 6 bases from V and 5 bases from J, leaving 10 bases between. Clones were read by immunoSEQ multiplex PCR, and TCRdb kept only the in-frame ones, dropping some. Among approximately 310,000 clones listed, 75% to 90% were seen once. The sample comprised PBMCs or T cells enriched from blood (not recorded which). The rearrangement uses TRBV7-3 and TRBJ1-1, with unresolved D. The origin of this receptor is a man in his sixties who had recovered from COVID-19. CDR3 residues: CASRASGTEAFF. CDR3 in DNA: TGTGCCAGCAGGGCTTCGGGGACTGAAGCTTTCTTT.